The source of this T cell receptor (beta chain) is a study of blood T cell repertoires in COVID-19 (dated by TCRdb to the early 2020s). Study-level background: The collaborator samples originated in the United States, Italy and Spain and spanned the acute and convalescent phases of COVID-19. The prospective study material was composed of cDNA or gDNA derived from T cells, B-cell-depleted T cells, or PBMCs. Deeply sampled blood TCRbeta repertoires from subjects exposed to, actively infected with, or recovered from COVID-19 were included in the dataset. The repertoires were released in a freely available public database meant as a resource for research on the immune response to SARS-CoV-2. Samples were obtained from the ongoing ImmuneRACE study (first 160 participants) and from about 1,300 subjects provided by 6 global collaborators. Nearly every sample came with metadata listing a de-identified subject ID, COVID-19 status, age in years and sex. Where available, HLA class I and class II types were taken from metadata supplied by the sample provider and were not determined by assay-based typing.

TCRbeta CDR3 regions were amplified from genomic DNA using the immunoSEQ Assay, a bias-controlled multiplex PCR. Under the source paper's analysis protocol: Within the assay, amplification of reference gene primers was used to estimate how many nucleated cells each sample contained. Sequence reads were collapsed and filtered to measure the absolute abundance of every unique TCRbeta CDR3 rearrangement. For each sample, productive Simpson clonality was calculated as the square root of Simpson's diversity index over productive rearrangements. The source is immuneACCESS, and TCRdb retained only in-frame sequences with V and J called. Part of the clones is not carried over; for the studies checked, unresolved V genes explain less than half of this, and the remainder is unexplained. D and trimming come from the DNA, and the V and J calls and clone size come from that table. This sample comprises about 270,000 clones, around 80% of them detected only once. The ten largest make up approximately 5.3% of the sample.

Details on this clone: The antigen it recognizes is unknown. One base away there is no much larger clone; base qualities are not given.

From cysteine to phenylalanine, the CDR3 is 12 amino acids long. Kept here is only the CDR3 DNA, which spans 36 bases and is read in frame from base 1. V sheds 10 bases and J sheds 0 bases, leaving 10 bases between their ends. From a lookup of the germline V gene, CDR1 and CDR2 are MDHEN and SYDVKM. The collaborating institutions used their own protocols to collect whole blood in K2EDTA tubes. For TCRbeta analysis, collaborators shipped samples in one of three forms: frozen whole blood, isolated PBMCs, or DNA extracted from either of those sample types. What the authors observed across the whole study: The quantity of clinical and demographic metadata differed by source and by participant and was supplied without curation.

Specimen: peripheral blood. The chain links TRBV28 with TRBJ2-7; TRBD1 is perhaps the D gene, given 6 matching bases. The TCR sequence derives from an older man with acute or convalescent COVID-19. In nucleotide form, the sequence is TGTGCCACCCTAGGGGGCTCCTACGAGCAGTACTTC. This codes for CATLGGSYEQYF.